The 2 T cell receptor beta chains below were found in one sample sequenced in a study of T cell responses to AZD1222 COVID-19 vaccine. This table comes from immunoSEQ multiplex PCR, and its TCRdb copy is limited to in-frame clones, with some not included. The table lists some 96,000 clones, approximately 88% of them singletons. Sequenced material: peripheral blood, taken on day 0 of AZD1222 vaccination. The receptors here all came from an adult in good health.

The V and J genes are TRBV18 and TRBJ2-2, with D tentatively TRBD2 (5 bases). Germline CDR1 reads KGHSH; CDR2 reads LQKENI. The CDR3 is 14 residues long. Trimming stripped 2 bases from V and 7 bases from J, with 11 bases between. The CDR3 coding sequence is TGTGCCAGCTCACCATGGGAGTTCGGCGGGGAGCTGTTTTTT. It specifies CASSPWEFGGELFF.

J is TRBJ1-2 and V is TRBV7-2; 7 nucleotides align to TRBD1. This CDR3 spans 14 amino acids. Trimming took 5 bases from V and 2 from J; bases not matched to a gene: 5. Germline V gene data show CDR1 as SGHTA and CDR2 as FQGNSA. The CDR3: CASSISQGNYGYTF. In nucleotides, the CDR3 is TGTGCCAGCAGCATCTCACAGGGGAACTATGGCTACACCTTC.